This T cell receptor (beta chain) was documented in a study of memory CD8 T cells in hepatitis C reinfection. Findings and caveats of the study: About five donors were too few for definitive public clonotype conclusions.

On this clone itself: The antigen is unknown.

The repertoire was sequenced with immunoSEQ multiplex PCR; TCRdb's copy has only in-frame clones and lacks some. The sample yields approximately 46,000 clones, nearly 90% seen once. The time point was: late/post reinfection, 12 to 24 weeks after detection. Sorted cells were sequenced directly ex vivo without any in vitro expansion. The source material was naive CD8+ T cells sorted from blood. The TCR originated in a man younger than 30 with hepatitis C virus infection.

CDR3: CSVTGGTAFGEQFF. CDR3 sequence (DNA): TGCAGCGTTACAGGGGGCACGGCCTTTGGTGAGCAGTTCTTC. The chain uses TRBV29-1 and TRBJ2-1; the match to TRBD1 covers 9 bases. With V trimmed by 5 bases and J by 9 bases, 11 bases remained unmatched. CDR3 length: 14 residues. Germline V lookup: CDR1 SQVTM, CDR2 ANQGSEA.